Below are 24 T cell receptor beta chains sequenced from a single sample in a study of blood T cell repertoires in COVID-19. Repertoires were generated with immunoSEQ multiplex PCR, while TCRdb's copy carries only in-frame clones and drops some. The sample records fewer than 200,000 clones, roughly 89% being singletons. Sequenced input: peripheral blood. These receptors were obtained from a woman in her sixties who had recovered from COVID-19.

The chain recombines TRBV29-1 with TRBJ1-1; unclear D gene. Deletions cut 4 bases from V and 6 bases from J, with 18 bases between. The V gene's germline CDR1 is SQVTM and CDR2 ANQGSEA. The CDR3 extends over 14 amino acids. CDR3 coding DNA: TGCAGCGTTGTCGGACTTTTTGAGCGGGCTGAAGCTTTCTTT. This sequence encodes CSVVGLFERAEAFF.

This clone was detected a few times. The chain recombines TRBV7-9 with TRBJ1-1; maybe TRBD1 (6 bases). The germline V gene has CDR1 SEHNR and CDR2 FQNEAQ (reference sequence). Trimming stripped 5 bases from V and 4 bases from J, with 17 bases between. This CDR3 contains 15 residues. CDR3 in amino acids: CASSVNRVIGTEAFF. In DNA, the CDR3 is TGTGCCAGCAGCGTAAACAGGGTTATCGGCACTGAAGCTTTCTTT.

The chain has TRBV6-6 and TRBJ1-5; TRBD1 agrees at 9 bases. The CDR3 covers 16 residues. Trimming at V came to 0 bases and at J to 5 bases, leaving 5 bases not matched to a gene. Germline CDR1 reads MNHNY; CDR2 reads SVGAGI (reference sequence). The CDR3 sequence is CASSYSDRGDDQPQHF. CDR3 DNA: TGTGCCAGCAGTTACTCTGACAGGGGGGATGATCAGCCCCAGCATTTT.

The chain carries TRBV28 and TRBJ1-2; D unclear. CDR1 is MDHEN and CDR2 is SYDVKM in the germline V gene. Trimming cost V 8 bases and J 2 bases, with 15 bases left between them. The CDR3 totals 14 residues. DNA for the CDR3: TGTGCCAGCCTAACGGTCAAGCTAAACTATGGCTACACCTTC. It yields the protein CASLTVKLNYGYTF.

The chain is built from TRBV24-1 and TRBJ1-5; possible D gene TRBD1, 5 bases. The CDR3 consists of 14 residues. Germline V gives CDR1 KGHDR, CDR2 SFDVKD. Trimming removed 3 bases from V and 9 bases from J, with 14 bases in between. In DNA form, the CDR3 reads TGTGCCACCAGTGATCGTCAGGGAGGAATGCCCCAGCATTTT. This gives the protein CATSDRQGGMPQHF.

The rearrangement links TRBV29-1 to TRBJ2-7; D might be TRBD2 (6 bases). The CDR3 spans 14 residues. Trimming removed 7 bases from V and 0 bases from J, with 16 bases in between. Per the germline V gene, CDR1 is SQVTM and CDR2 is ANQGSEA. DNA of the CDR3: TGCAGCGCTGGAGGAGGGCAGAGCTCCTACGAGCAGTACTTC. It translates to CSAGGGQSSYEQYF.

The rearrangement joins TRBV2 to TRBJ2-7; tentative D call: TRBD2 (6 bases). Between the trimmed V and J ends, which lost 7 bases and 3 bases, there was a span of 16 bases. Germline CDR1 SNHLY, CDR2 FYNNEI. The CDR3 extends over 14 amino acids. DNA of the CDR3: TGTGCCAGCACTCAAGCAGGAGGGATCTACGAGCAGTACTTC. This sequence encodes CASTQAGGIYEQYF.

The CDR3 region is CASSYSASGNPYEQYF. Here the CDR3 DNA reads TGTGCCAGCAGTTACTCCGCCTCGGGGAATCCCTACGAGCAGTACTTC. The V and J genes are TRBV6-6 and TRBJ2-7, with D possibly matching TRBD2 (5 bases). CDR1 is MNHNY, CDR2 SVGAGI, per germline (reference sequence). Trimming took 0 bases from V and 2 from J, leaving 14 bases between them. The CDR3 runs 16 residues.

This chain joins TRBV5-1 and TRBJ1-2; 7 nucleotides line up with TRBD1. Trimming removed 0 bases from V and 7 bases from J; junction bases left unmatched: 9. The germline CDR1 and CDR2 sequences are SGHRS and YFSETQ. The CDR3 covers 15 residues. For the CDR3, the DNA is TGCGCCAGCAGCTTGGATCAGGGGGGATCTTTTGGCTACACCTTC. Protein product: CASSLDQGGSFGYTF.

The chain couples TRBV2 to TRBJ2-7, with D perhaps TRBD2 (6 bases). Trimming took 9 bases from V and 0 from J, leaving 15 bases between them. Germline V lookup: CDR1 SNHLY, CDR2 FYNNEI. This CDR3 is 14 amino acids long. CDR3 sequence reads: CASSLRGISYEQYF. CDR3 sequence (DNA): TGTGCCAGTTCCTTACGGGGGATCTCCTACGAGCAGTACTTC.

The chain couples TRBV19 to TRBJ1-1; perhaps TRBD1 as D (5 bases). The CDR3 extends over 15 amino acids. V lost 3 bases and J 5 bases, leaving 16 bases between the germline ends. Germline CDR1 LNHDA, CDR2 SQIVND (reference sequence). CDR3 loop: CASSIRQGVFTEAFF. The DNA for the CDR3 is TGTGCCAGTAGTATTCGGCAGGGTGTGTTTACTGAAGCTTTCTTT.

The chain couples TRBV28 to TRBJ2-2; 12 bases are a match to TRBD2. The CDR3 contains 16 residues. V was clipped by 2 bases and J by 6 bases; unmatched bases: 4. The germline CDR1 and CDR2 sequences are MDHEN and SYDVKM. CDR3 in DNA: TGTGCCAGCAGTTTACTGACTAGCGGGGGCGCCGGGGAGCTGTTTTTT. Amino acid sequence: CASSLLTSGGAGELFF.

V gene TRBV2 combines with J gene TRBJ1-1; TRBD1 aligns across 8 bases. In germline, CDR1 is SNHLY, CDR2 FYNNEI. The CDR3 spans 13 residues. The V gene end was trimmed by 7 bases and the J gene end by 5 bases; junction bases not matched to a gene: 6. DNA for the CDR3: TGTGCCAGCACTTATACAGGGGGTACTGAAGCTTTCTTT. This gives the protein CASTYTGGTEAFF.

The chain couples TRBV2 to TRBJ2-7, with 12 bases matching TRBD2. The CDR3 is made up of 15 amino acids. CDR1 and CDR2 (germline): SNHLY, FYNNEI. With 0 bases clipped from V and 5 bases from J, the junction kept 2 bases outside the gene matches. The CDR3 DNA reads TGTGCCAGCAGTGAAGCGCTAGCGGGGGGGGACGAGCAGTACTTC. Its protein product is CASSEALAGGDEQYF.

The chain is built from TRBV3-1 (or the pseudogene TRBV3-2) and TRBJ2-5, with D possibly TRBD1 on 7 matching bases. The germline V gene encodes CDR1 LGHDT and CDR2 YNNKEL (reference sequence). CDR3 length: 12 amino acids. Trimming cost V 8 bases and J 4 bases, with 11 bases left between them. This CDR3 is CASAGGGETQYF. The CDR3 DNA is TGTGCCAGCGCAGGGGGAGGAGAGACCCAGTACTTC.

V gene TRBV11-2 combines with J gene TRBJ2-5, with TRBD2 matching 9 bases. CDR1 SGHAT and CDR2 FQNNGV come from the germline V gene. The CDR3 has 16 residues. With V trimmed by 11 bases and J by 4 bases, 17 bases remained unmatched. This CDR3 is CASARSAGGARETQYF. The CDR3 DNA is TGTGCCTCGGCGAGGTCAGCGGGGGGTGCCAGAGAGACCCAGTACTTC.

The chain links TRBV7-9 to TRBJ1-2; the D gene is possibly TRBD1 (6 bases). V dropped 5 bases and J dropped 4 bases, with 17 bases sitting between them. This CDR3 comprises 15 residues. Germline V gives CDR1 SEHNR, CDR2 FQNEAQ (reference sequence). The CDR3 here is CASSREQGRGYGYTF. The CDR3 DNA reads TGTGCCAGCAGCAGAGAACAGGGTAGGGGCTATGGCTACACCTTC. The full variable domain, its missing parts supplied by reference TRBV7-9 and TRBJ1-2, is DTGVSQNPRHKITKRGQNVTFRCDPISEHNRLYWYRQTLGQGPEFLTYFQNEAQLEKSRLLSDRFSAERPKGSFSTLEIQRTEQGDSAMYLCASSREQGRGYGYTFGSGTRLTVV.

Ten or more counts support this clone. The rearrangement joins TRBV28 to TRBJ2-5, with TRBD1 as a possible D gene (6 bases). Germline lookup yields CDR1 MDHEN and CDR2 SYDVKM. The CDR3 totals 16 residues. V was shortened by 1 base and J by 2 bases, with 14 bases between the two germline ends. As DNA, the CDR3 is TGTGCCAGCAGTTTATTAGGTCAGGGGAAACAAGAGACCCAGTACTTC. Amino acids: CASSLLGQGKQETQYF.

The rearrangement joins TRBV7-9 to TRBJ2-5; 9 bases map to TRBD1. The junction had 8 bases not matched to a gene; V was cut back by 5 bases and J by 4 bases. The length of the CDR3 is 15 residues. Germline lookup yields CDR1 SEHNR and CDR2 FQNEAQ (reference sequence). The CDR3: CASSHRGPLRETQYF. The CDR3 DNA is TGTGCCAGCAGCCACAGGGGGCCCCTCCGAGAGACCCAGTACTTC.

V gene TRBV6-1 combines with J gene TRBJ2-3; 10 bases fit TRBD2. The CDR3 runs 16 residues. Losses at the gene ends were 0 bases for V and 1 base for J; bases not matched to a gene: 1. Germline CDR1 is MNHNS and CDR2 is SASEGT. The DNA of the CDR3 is TGTGCCAGCAGTGAAGCCCTAGCGGGAGGCACAGATACGCAGTATTTT. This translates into CASSEALAGGTDTQYF.

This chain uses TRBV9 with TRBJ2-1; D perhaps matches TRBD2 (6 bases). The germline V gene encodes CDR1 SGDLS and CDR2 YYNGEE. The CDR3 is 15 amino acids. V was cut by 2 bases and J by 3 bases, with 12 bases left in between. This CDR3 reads CASSVGSGLYNEQFF. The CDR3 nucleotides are TGTGCCAGCAGCGTGGGTTCGGGACTCTACAATGAGCAGTTCTTC.

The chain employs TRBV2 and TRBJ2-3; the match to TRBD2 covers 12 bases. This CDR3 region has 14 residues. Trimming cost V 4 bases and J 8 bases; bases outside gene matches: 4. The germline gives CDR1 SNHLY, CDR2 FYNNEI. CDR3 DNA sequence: TGTGCCAGCAGTGGACTAGCGGGGGACGCTACGCAGTATTTT. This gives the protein CASSGLAGDATQYF. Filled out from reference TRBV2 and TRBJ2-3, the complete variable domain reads EPEVTQTPSHQVTQMGQEVILRCVPISNHLYFYWYRQILGQKVEFLVSFYNNEISEKSEIFDDQFSVERPDGSNFTLKIRSTKLEDSAMYFCASSGLAGDATQYFGPGTRLTVL.

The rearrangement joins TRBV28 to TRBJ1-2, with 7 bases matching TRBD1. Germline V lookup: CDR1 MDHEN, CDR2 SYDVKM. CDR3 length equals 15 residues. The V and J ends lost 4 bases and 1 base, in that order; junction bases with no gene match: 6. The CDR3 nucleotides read TGTGCCAGCAGTTCCCCCTCAGGGGGTAACTATGGCTACACCTTC. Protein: CASSSPSGGNYGYTF.

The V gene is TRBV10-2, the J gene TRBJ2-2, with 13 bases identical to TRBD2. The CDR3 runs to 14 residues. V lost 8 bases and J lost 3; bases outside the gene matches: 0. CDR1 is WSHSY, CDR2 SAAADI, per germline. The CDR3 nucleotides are TGCGCCAGCGGGACTAGCGGGGACACCGGGGAGCTGTTTTTT. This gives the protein CASGTSGDTGELFF.